This record looks at one T cell receptor (beta chain) sequence and its context. The antigen remains unidentified. V lost 0 bases, J lost 3 bases, and 10 bases stayed unmatched. The CDR3 contains 19 residues. Germline CDR1 is SEHNR and CDR2 is FQNEAQ (reference sequence). Naive CD8 populations comprised CD45RO-negative cells positively selected for CCR7, excluding terminally differentiated effector memory CD45RA+ cells. Per sorted-subset replicate PCR, input was approximately 210 ng DNA, representing around 29,000 T cell genomes. The repertoire was sequenced with immunoSEQ multiplex PCR; TCRdb's copy has only in-frame clones and lacks some. This table has around 2,000,000 clones, 90% to 95% appearing once. These data belong to a study of shared clonotypes between healthy human individuals. Notes on the study in general: Several donors had 4% to 5% of their naive CD4 clonotypes in common. The generation probabilities recorded for non-shared clonotypes fell below those of clonotypes shared by all four donors.

Input material: naive CD8+ T cells from PBMCs. The sequence was collected from a man between 18 and 35 years old in good health. Some clones in this sample may be carry-over from other donors' samples. The V call is TRBV7-9, the J call TRBJ2-3, with TRBD2 matching 12 bases. The CDR3 here is CASSLATLAGGPGTDTQYF. In nucleotides, the CDR3 is TGTGCCAGCAGCTTAGCGACGCTAGCGGGAGGGCCTGGGACAGATACGCAGTATTTT.